This T cell receptor (beta chain) was profiled in a study of tumor-infiltrating lymphocytes in primary liver carcinoma. About the research overall: Regardless of tissue type, samples showed similar yields of roughly 3.5 to 7.5 million productive TCRbeta reads. General observations from the study: Roughly 7.5-25% of top clones, and no more, occurred in all five tumor regions. Blood had a significantly lower top-250-clone fraction than tumors did (p = 0.039).

CDR3 size: 15 residues. Germline loops: CDR1 SGHAT, CDR2 FQNNGV. This clonotype has only one observation. Its antigen is currently unknown. The junction departs from germline at one end; a sequencing error may be responsible. Co-extraction of RNA and DNA was performed on roughly 20-33 mg of unsorted bulk tissue. Tumors were each sampled at five separate regions. Total RNA (roughly 550 ng) served as template for TCR beta cDNA synthesis primed by a constant-region primer. Three nested multiplex PCR rounds, a slightly modified ARM-PCR, produced the libraries for TCR beta. The first two PCR rounds used TRBV1-TRBV30 forward primers with a C-beta reverse primer, approximately 11 cycles each. TCRdb reprocessed the multiplex PCR reads with MiXCR, giving one entry per CDR3 protein. The repertoire has some 120,000 distinct CDR3 sequences, 60% to 75% of them found once; the top ten carry about 8%.

This clonotype originated in a woman aged 60-75 years with primary liver carcinoma and hepatitis B virus infection. This chain connects TRBV11-2 to TRBJ2-7, with 9 positions matching TRBD1. Sequencing was performed on liver tumor tissue from sampling region 3. Subset denoted: tumor region T3, left-lateral pole. In DNA, the CDR3 is TGTGACAGCAGCTTCACCTCACAGGGGGCGGGGGACCAGTACTTC. It specifies CDSSFTSQGAGDQYF.